Presented here are 9 T cell receptor beta chains from one specimen sequenced in a study of shared clonotypes between healthy human individuals. The assay was immunoSEQ multiplex PCR, and TCRdb's table has in-frame clones only and misses some. The sample has over a million clones, around 78% seen once; the top ten hold roughly 0.57%. Sequencing was performed on memory CD4+ T cells from PBMCs. Subset denoted: CD45RA-negative fraction. All receptors come from a man aged 18 to 30 in good health. Some clones in this sample may be carry-over from other donors' samples.

This clone has only one observation. This chain joins TRBV4-3 and TRBJ1-5, with a possible D match to TRBD1 (6 bases). This CDR3 region has 16 residues. The germline V and J ends were trimmed by 4 bases and 6 bases, with 19 bases remaining between them. The germline V gene encodes CDR1 LGHNA and CDR2 YSLEER. Written as DNA, the CDR3 is TGCGCCAGCAGCCTAAAAGCGGGGGGCGGCGGTCAGCCCCAGCATTTT. Its protein is CASSLKAGGGGQPQHF.

There are many counts of this clone. In DNA form, the CDR3 reads TGTGCCAGCAGCTTGAGGGCAGGGGGGTACGAGCAGTACTTC. It translates to CASSLRAGGYEQYF. V is TRBV5-4 and J is TRBJ2-7; D is perhaps TRBD1 (7 bases). Germline CDR1 and CDR2: SGHNT and YYREEE (reference sequence). Trimming stripped 1 base from V and 4 bases from J, with 12 bases between. The CDR3 runs 14 residues.

The J gene is TRBJ2-7, the V gene TRBV18; unclear D gene. CDR3 length: 14 residues. Germline CDR1 KGHSH, CDR2 LQKENI. Trimming stripped 6 bases from V and 0 bases from J, with 12 bases between. CDR3 DNA sequence: TGTGCCAGCTCCCCTAAAGGCGACTCCTACGAGCAGTACTTC. This translates into CASSPKGDSYEQYF.

CDR3 bases: TGTGCCAGCTCACCCGAGACGGGAACCTATGGCTACACCTTC. Translation: CASSPETGTYGYTF. V is TRBV18 and J is TRBJ1-2; D ambiguous. The germline gives CDR1 KGHSH, CDR2 LQKENI. There are 14 residues in the CDR3. V dropped 3 bases and J dropped 4 bases, with 12 bases sitting between them.

V usage is TRBV29-1 and J usage is TRBJ2-1; D uncertain. Per germline, CDR1 SQVTM and CDR2 ANQGSEA. The CDR3 has 12 residues. The V end lost 6 bases, the J end lost 6 bases, and 12 bases lay between the germline ends. The CDR3 region is CSVETASNEQFF. The DNA of the CDR3 is TGCAGCGTAGAAACTGCTTCCAATGAGCAGTTCTTC.

This clone was seen many times. In the same sample, other DNA sequences code for this CDR3. J is TRBJ2-3 and V is TRBV20-1; no clear D gene. V was clipped by 3 bases and J by 3 bases, with 4 bases between them. This CDR3 comprises 11 residues. CDR1 DFQATT and CDR2 SNEGSKA come from the germline V gene (reference sequence). CDR3 DNA sequence: TGCAGTGCTAGTAAGACAGATACGCAGTATTTT. It translates to CSASKTDTQYF.

At least ten counts were recorded for this clone. The V gene is TRBV10-3, the J gene TRBJ1-2, with D perhaps TRBD1 (5 bases). Germline V gives CDR1 ENHRY, CDR2 SYGVKD. The CDR3 totals 14 residues. The V gene lost 6 bases and the J gene lost 3 bases, with 14 bases spanning the gap. The CDR3 DNA reads as TGTGCCATCAGGGAGGGGAGCGGCGACTATGGCTACACCTTC. This encodes CAIREGSGDYGYTF.

J is TRBJ2-7 and V is TRBV5-1; TRBD1 aligns across 7 bases. This CDR3 spans 15 amino acids. Trimming removed 4 bases from V and 0 bases from J; junction bases left unmatched: 7. CDR1 is SGHRS, CDR2 YFSETQ, per germline. The CDR3 bases are TGCGCCAGCAGCCGTCCGACAGGGTACTCCTACGAGCAGTACTTC. Its translation is CASSRPTGYSYEQYF.

This clone was detected only once. The genes are TRBV18 and TRBJ1-4; unclear D gene. Germline V gene lookup returns CDR1 KGHSH and CDR2 LQKENI. The CDR3 consists of 16 residues. V gave up 3 bases and J gave up 7 bases, with 18 bases separating them. CDR3 coding DNA: TGTGCCAGCTCACCGGATCTAATCCGCGCAGGTGAAAAACTGTTTTTT. This encodes CASSPDLIRAGEKLFF.